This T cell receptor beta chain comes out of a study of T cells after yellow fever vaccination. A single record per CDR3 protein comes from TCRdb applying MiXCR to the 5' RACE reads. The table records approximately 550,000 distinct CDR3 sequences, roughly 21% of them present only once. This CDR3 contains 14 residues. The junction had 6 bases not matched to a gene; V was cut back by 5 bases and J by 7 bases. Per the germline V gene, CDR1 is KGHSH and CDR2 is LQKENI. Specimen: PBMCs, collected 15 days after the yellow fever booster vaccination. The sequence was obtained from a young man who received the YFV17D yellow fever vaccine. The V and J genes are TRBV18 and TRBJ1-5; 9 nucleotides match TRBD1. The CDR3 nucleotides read TGTGCCAGCTCAACAACAGGGGGCTACCAGCCCCAGCATTTT. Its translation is CASSTTGGYQPQHF.